These 8 T cell receptor beta chains were all obtained from the same sample, sequenced in a study of blood T cell repertoires in COVID-19. Clones were sequenced by immunoSEQ multiplex PCR, and TCRdb holds only the in-frame ones, with some missing. The sample carries more than 300,000 clones, 65% to 85% recorded once. The sample comprised peripheral blood. These receptor sequences come from a woman aged 45-65 years with acute or convalescent COVID-19.

The chain combines TRBV28 with TRBJ1-2, with TRBD1 identical over 12 bases. Trimming took 6 bases from V and 7 from J; bases not matched to a gene: 15. This CDR3 region has 17 residues. CDR1 is MDHEN and CDR2 is SYDVKM in the germline V gene. CDR3 DNA: TGTGCCAGCAGAGGCGGGGGACAGGGGGCATTGGTTGGTGGCTACACCTTC. It specifies CASRGGGQGALVGGYTF.

In its sample, this clone was seen once. This chain connects TRBV2 to TRBJ2-1; 8 nucleotides line up with TRBD1. V gave up 5 bases and J gave up 9 bases; unmatched junction bases: 3. The length of the CDR3 is 12 residues. The V gene's germline CDR1 is SNHLY and CDR2 FYNNEI. The CDR3 DNA is TGTGCCAGCAGTACGGACAGGGCTGAGCAGTTCTTC. Protein product: CASSTDRAEQFF.

The chain recombines TRBV6-2 or TRBV6-3 with TRBJ2-7; maybe TRBD2 (6 bases). The length of the CDR3 is 15 residues. Trimming left V 2 bases short and J 2 bases short, with 13 bases between. Germline loops: CDR1 MNHEY, CDR2 SVGEGT. The CDR3: CASSYGPGGTYEQYF. As DNA, the CDR3 is TGTGCCAGCAGTTACGGTCCCGGCGGGACCTACGAGCAGTACTTC.

The chain joins TRBV15 to TRBJ2-4; maybe TRBD1 (5 bases). Germline values: CDR1 LNHNV, CDR2 YYDKDF (reference sequence). The CDR3 covers 17 residues. Between the trimmed V and J ends, which lost 1 base and 3 bases, there was a span of 16 bases. The DNA for the CDR3 is TGTGCCACCAGCAGAGGGATGATGGCACAGGTCAAAAACATTCAGTACTTC. Its protein is CATSRGMMAQVKNIQYF.

The gene calls are TRBV7-2 and TRBJ2-1; 9 nucleotides agree with TRBD2. The CDR3 has 17 amino acids. CDR1 SGHTA and CDR2 FQGNSA come from the germline V gene. V shed 0 bases and J 7 bases; nucleotides not matched to a gene: 10. The CDR3 loop is CASSLASSAGGRNEQFF. CDR3 DNA sequence: TGTGCCAGCAGCTTAGCGAGCTCCGCGGGAGGGAGGAATGAGCAGTTCTTC.

Details on this clone: Other DNA sequences within the sample encode an identical CDR3. The chain is built from TRBV18 and TRBJ1-4; 9 nucleotides line up with TRBD1. Germline CDR1 reads KGHSH; CDR2 reads LQKENI. V shed 3 bases and J 8 bases; nucleotides not matched to a gene: 4. The CDR3 is made up of 14 amino acids. CDR3 sequence reads: CASSPGQGDEKLFF. As DNA, the CDR3 is TGTGCCAGCTCACCGGGACAGGGAGACGAAAAACTGTTTTTT.

The chain is built from TRBV6-2 or TRBV6-3 and TRBJ2-1, with 7 positions matching TRBD2. The germline gives CDR1 MNHEY, CDR2 SVGEGT. The CDR3 has 16 amino acids. V shed 6 bases, J shed 7 bases, and the junction held 15 bases outside the gene matches. The CDR3 loop reads CASSPGEGRGSNEQFF. CDR3 DNA: TGTGCCAGCAGCCCCGGGGAAGGGCGGGGGAGTAATGAGCAGTTCTTC.

The genes are TRBV20-1 and TRBJ2-7; 9 bases fit TRBD1. The V segment lost 3 bases and the J segment 2 bases; nucleotides outside the gene matches: 8. Germline V gene sequence: CDR1 DFQATT, CDR2 SNEGSKA (reference sequence). The CDR3 is 15 residues long. CDR3 sequence reads: CSASPSQGAAYEQYV. The CDR3 DNA reads TGCAGTGCTAGTCCCTCACAGGGGGCAGCCTACGAGCAGTACGTC.